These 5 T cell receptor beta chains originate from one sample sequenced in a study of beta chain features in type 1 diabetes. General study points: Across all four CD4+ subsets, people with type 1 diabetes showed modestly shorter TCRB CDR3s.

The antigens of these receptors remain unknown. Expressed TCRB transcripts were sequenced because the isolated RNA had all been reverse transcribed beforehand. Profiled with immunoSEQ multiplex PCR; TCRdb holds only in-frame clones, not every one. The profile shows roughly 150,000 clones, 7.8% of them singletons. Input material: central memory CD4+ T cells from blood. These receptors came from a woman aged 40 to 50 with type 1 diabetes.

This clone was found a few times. The CDR3 here is CSVEARVRETQYF. CDR3 nucleotide sequence: TGCAGCGTTGAAGCGAGGGTTCGAGAGACCCAGTACTTC. The chain employs TRBV29-1 and TRBJ2-5; TRBD2 is a possible D gene (5 bases). The CDR3 is made up of 13 amino acids. Germline CDR1 is SQVTM and CDR2 is ANQGSEA. The germline V and J ends were trimmed by 1 base and 4 bases, with 10 bases remaining between them.

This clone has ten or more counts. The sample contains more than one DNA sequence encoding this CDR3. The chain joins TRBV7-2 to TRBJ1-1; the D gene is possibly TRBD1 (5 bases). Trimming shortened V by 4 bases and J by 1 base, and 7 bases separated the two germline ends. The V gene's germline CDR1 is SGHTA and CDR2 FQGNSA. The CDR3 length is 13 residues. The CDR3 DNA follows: TGTGCCAGCAGCTCTCAGGGGAACACTGAAGCTTTCTTT. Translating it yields CASSSQGNTEAFF.

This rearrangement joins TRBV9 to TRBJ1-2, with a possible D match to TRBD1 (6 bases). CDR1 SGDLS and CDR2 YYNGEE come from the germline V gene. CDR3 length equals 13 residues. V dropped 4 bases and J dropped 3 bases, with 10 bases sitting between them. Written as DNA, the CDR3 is TGTGCCAGCAGCCAAGCAGGGGACTATGGCTACACCTTC. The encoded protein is CASSQAGDYGYTF.

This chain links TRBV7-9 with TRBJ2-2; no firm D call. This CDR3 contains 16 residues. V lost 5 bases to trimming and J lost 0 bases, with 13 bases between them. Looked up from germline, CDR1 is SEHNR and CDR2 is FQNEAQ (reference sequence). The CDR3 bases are TGTGCCAGCAGCAATGGCCGGGTTTCGAACACCGGGGAGCTGTTTTTT. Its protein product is CASSNGRVSNTGELFF.

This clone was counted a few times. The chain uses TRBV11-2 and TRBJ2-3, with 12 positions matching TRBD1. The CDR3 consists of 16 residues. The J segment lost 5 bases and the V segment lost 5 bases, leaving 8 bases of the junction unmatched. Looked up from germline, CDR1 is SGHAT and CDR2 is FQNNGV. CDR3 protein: CASSPQGQGAGDTQYF. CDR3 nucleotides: TGTGCCAGCAGCCCACAGGGACAGGGGGCGGGAGATACGCAGTATTTT.